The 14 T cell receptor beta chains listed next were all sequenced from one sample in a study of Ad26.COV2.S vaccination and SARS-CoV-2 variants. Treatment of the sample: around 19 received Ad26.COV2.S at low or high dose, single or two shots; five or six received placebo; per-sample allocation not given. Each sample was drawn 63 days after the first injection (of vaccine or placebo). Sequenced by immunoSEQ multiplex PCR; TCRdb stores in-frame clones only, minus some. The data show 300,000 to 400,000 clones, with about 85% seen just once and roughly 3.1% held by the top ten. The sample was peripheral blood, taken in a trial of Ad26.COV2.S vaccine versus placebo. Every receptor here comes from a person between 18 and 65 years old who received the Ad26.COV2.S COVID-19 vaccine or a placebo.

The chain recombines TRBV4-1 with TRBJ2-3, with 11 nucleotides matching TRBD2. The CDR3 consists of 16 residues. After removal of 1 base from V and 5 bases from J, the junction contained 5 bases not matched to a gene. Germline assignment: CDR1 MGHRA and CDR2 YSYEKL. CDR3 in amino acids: CASSQVLLAGEDTQYF. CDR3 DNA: TGCGCCAGCAGCCAAGTTTTACTAGCGGGAGAAGATACGCAGTATTTT.

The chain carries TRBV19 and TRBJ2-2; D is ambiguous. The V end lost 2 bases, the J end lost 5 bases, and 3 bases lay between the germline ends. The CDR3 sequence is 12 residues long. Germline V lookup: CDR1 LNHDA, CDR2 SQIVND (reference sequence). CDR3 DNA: TGTGCCAGTAGTATACGTACCGGGGAGCTGTTTTTT. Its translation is CASSIRTGELFF.

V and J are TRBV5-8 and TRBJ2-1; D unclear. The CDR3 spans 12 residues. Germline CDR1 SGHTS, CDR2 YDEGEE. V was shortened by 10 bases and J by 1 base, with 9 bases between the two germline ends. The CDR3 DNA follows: TGTGCCTCGGGCAGGTCCTACAATGAGCAGTTCTTC. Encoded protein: CASGRSYNEQFF.

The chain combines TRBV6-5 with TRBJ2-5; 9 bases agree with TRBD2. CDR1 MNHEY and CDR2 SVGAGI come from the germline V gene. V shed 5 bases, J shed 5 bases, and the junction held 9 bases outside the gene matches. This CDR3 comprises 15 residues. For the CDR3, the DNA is TGTGCCAGCAGTCCGTTAGCGGGAGTCGGGGAGACCCAGTACTTC. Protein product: CASSPLAGVGETQYF.

DNA of the CDR3: TGTGCCAGCAGCGCCGAGGGACAGGGCCTGCAGACCCAGTACTTC. Its protein product is CASSAEGQGLQTQYF. The chain uses TRBV5-6 and TRBJ2-5; 9 bases agree with TRBD1. This CDR3 comprises 15 residues. The germline V gene encodes CDR1 SGHDT and CDR2 YYEEEE. Losses at the gene ends were 4 bases for V and 6 bases for J; bases not matched to a gene: 10.

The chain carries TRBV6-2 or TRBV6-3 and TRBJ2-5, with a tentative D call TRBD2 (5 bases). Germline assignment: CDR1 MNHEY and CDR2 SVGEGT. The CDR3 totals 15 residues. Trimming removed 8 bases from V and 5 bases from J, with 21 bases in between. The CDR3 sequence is CASCPGWPRGETQYF. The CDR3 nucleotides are TGTGCCAGCTGCCCCGGCTGGCCCAGAGGGGAGACCCAGTACTTC.

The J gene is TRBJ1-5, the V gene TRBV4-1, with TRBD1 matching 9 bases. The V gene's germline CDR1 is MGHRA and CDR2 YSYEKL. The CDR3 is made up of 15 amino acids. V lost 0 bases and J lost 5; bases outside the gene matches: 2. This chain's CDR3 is CASSQDGTGHQPQHF. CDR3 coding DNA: TGCGCCAGCAGCCAAGATGGGACAGGGCATCAGCCCCAGCATTTT.

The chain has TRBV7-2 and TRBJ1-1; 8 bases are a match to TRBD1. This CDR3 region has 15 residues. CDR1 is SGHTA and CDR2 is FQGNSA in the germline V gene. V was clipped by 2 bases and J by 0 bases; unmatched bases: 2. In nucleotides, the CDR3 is TGTGCCAGCAGCTTACGACAGGGGATGAACACTGAAGCTTTCTTT. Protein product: CASSLRQGMNTEAFF.

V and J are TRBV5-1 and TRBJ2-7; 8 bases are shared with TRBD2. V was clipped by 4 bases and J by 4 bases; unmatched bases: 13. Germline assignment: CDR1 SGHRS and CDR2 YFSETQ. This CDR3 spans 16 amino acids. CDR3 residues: CASSPLPGLGSYEQYF. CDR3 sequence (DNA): TGCGCCAGCAGCCCTCTACCGGGACTAGGTTCATACGAGCAGTACTTC.

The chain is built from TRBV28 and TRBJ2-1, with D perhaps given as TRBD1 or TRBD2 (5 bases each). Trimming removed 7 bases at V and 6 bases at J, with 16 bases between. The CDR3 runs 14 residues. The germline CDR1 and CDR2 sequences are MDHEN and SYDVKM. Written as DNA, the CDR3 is TGTGCCAGCAACCGGGACGGTGGGATCAATGAGCAGTTCTTC. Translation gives CASNRDGGINEQFF.

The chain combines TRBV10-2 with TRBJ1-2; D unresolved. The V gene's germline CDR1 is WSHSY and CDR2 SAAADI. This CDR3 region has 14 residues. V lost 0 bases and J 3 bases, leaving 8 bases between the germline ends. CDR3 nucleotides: TGCGCCAGCAGTGAGTCCGGGATGGACTATGGCTACACCTTC. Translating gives CASSESGMDYGYTF.

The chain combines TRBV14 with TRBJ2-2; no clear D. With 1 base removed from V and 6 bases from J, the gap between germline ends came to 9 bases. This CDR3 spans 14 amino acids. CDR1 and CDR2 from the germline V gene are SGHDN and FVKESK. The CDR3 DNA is TGTGCCAGCAGCCAAGGTGTCAGATCCGGGGAGCTGTTTTTT. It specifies CASSQGVRSGELFF. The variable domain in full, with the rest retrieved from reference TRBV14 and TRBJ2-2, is EAGVTQFPSHSVIEKGQTVTLRCDPISGHDNLYWYRRVMGKEIKFLLHFVKESKQDESGMPNNRFLAERTGGTYSTLKVQPAELEDSGVYFCASSQGVRSGELFFGEGSRLTVL.

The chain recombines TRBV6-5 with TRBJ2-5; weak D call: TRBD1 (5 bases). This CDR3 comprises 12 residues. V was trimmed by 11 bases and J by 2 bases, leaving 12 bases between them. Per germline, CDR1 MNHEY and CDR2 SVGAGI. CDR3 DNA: TGTGCCTCCAGGGCCCCACAAGAGACCCAGTACTTC. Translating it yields CASRAPQETQYF.

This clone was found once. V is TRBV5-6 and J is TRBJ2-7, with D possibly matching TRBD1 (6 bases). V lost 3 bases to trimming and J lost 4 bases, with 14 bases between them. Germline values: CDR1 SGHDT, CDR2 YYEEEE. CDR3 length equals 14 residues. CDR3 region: CASSYRTVLYEQYF. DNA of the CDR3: TGTGCCAGCAGCTACAGGACAGTTCTTTACGAGCAGTACTTC.